A single sample gave rise to the 30 T cell receptor beta chains below, sequenced in a study of graft-versus-host responses after intestinal transplantation. The repertoire was sequenced with immunoSEQ multiplex PCR; TCRdb's copy has only in-frame clones and lacks some. Of approximately 20,000 clones listed, 92% were seen once; the top ten hold over 40%. The sequencing used PBMCs, collected roughly 39 weeks after intestinal transplant. Receptors originate from a human patient who received an intestinal transplant, so some T cells may come from the graft donor.

The chain recombines TRBV19 with TRBJ1-1; maybe TRBD1 (5 bases). From germline, CDR1 is LNHDA and CDR2 SQIVND (reference sequence). This CDR3 has 16 amino acids. Trimming stripped 1 base from V and 0 bases from J, with 12 bases between. Here the CDR3 DNA reads TGTGCCAGTAGTATAGTGGCAGGGAGGGTGAACACTGAAGCTTTCTTT. The encoded protein is CASSIVAGRVNTEAFF.

The V and J genes are TRBV6-4 and TRBJ2-3; 9 bases are shared with TRBD2. The V gene's germline CDR1 is MRHNA and CDR2 SNTAGT. J was trimmed by 3 bases and V by 5 bases; bases with no gene match: 3. CDR3 length equals 14 residues. The CDR3 reads CASSPAGGTDTQYF. CDR3 in DNA: TGTGCCAGCAGTCCAGCGGGAGGTACAGATACGCAGTATTTT.

This clone has only one observation. The chain combines TRBV6-5 with TRBJ2-3, with 7 bases that match TRBD2. The CDR3 has 15 amino acids. In germline, CDR1 is MNHEY, CDR2 SVGAGI. The V and J ends lost 9 bases and 2 bases, in that order; junction bases with no gene match: 11. CDR3 bases: TGTGCCAGAAACTACCGGGAGGACTACACAGATACGCAGTATTTT. Amino acids: CARNYREDYTDTQYF.

The V gene is TRBV28, the J gene TRBJ1-3, with unresolved D. In germline, CDR1 is MDHEN, CDR2 SYDVKM. V was shortened by 3 bases and J by 1 base, with 7 bases between the two germline ends. The CDR3 contains 14 residues. CDR3 coding DNA: TGTGCCAGCAGTTTCCGATGGTCTGGAAACACCATATATTTT. It translates to CASSFRWSGNTIYF.

V and J are TRBV27 and TRBJ2-5, with 10 bases that match TRBD1. The trim removed 6 bases at V and 10 bases at J, leaving 8 bases unmatched. CDR3 size: 13 residues. The germline gives CDR1 MNHEY, CDR2 SMNVEV (reference sequence). As DNA, the CDR3 is TGTGCCAGCAGACCGGGACAGGGGTGGAACCAGTACTTC. Protein: CASRPGQGWNQYF.

The chain recombines TRBV29-1 with TRBJ2-1, with TRBD2 as a possible D gene (5 bases). The V end lost 0 bases, the J end lost 6 bases, and 12 bases lay between the germline ends. In germline, CDR1 is SQVTM, CDR2 ANQGSEA. The CDR3 is 14 amino acids. The DNA for the CDR3 is TGCAGCGTTGAAGATTCCGAGGGTACCAATGAGCAGTTCTTC. Amino acids: CSVEDSEGTNEQFF.

The chain is built from TRBV6-1 and TRBJ2-6, with D possibly TRBD1 on 6 matching bases. This CDR3 region has 14 residues. Germline V lookup: CDR1 MNHNS, CDR2 SASEGT. Trimming stripped 8 bases from V and 4 bases from J, with 12 bases between. The DNA of the CDR3 is TGTGCCAGCCTTACAGGGACCGGGGCCAACGTCCTGACTTTC. Encoded protein: CASLTGTGANVLTF.

This clone was counted once. The gene calls are TRBV5-1 and TRBJ2-5; TRBD2 matches at 10 bases. This CDR3 comprises 15 residues. Trimming removed 4 bases from V and 4 bases from J; junction bases left unmatched: 7. CDR1 and CDR2 from the germline V gene are SGHRS and YFSETQ. Written as DNA, the CDR3 is TGCGCCAGCAGCCCGTTAGCGGGAGGTGGAGAGACCCAGTACTTC. Amino acids: CASSPLAGGGETQYF.

The J gene is TRBJ2-1, the V gene TRBV6-5; 13 nucleotides align to TRBD2. Germline lookup yields CDR1 MNHEY and CDR2 SVGAGI. The CDR3 has 15 amino acids. The ends lost 5 bases at V and 7 bases at J; junction bases unmatched: 5. CDR3 nucleotides: TGTGCCAGCAGTCAAGGGACTAGCGGGAAGAATGAGCAGTTCTTC. Translation gives CASSQGTSGKNEQFF.

The V gene is TRBV7-9, the J gene TRBJ2-5; D uncertain. The CDR3 covers 11 residues. Trimming left V 3 bases short and J 5 bases short, with 4 bases between. Germline CDR1 reads SEHNR; CDR2 reads FQNEAQ (reference sequence). The CDR3 spells CASSFSETQYF. The CDR3 DNA reads TGTGCCAGCAGCTTCTCTGAGACCCAGTACTTC.

The DNA of the CDR3 is TGTGCCAGCAGTGAAGATGTCCGCACAGATACGCAGTATTTT. It translates to CASSEDVRTDTQYF. V usage is TRBV6-1 and J usage is TRBJ2-3; D unclear. The CDR3 extends over 14 amino acids. V gave up 1 base and J gave up 1 base, with 6 bases separating them. CDR1 and CDR2 from the germline V gene are MNHNS and SASEGT.

The chain couples TRBV7-9 to TRBJ1-2; no clear D gene. The CDR3 totals 17 residues. V was clipped by 3 bases and J by 4 bases, with 21 bases between them. Germline V gene lookup returns CDR1 SEHNR and CDR2 FQNEAQ (reference sequence). Written as DNA, the CDR3 is TGTGCCAGCAGCTTTAGCGGCCGGGAGGGCCGGTTCTATGGCTACACCTTC. Translation: CASSFSGREGRFYGYTF.

The chain couples TRBV4-1 to TRBJ1-5; the D gene is possibly TRBD1 (5 bases). CDR3 size: 14 residues. V was pared by 4 bases and J by 3 bases, with 10 bases between. Per germline, CDR1 MGHRA and CDR2 YSYEKL. CDR3 bases: TGCGCCAGCAGCCCCAGGGAGAACAATCAGCCCCAGCATTTT. Amino acids: CASSPRENNQPQHF.

This sequence joins TRBV18 and TRBJ2-3; 7 bases fit TRBD2. Germline CDR1 is KGHSH and CDR2 is LQKENI. There are 16 residues in the CDR3. Trimming cost V 1 base and J 2 bases; bases outside gene matches: 6. DNA for the CDR3: TGTGCCAGCTCACCACTGACTAGCAGGTCCACAGATACGCAGTATTTT. Translating it yields CASSPLTSRSTDTQYF.

V is TRBV7-9 and J is TRBJ2-2, with 10 bases aligning to TRBD2. CDR3 size: 16 residues. V shed 5 bases, J shed 6 bases, and the junction held 9 bases outside the gene matches. Germline V gene lookup returns CDR1 SEHNR and CDR2 FQNEAQ (reference sequence). The DNA for the CDR3 is TGTGCCAGCAGCCCCCGAGCTAGCGGGAGTCCCGGGGAGCTGTTTTTT. Translated, it gives CASSPRASGSPGELFF.

The chain uses TRBV5-1 and TRBJ2-1; TRBD2 aligns across 8 bases. This CDR3 contains 14 residues. Germline CDR1 and CDR2: SGHRS and YFSETQ. V lost 5 bases, J lost 7 bases, and 8 bases stayed unmatched. CDR3 amino acids: CASRQAGDPNEQFF. The CDR3 nucleotides are TGCGCCAGCAGGCAAGCGGGAGACCCAAATGAGCAGTTCTTC.

V is TRBV28 and J is TRBJ1-4, with D perhaps TRBD1 (6 bases). The CDR3 has 15 amino acids. Trimming stripped 7 bases from V and 7 bases from J, with 19 bases between. The germline V gene has CDR1 MDHEN and CDR2 SYDVKM. For the CDR3, the DNA is TGTGCCAGCACCACGCTGGAACAGGGAGCTGAAAAACTGTTTTTT. Amino acid sequence: CASTTLEQGAEKLFF.

The chain is built from TRBV7-6 and TRBJ2-6; the D gene could be TRBD1 or TRBD2 (5 bases each). The CDR3 extends over 17 amino acids. The V end lost 4 bases, the J end lost 0 bases, and 13 bases lay between the germline ends. Germline lookup yields CDR1 SGHVS and CDR2 FNYEAQ. The DNA for the CDR3 is TGTGCCAGCAGCTCGTCGACGGGGCACTCTGGGGCCAACGTCCTGACTTTC. Its translation is CASSSSTGHSGANVLTF.

J is TRBJ1-1 and V is TRBV7-9; D unclear. Germline values: CDR1 SEHNR, CDR2 FQNEAQ (reference sequence). This CDR3 spans 15 amino acids. Trimming pared 2 bases from V and 4 bases from J, leaving 14 bases between. CDR3 bases: TGTGCCAGCAGCTTAAGGGAACGGGCTCGCACTGAAGCTTTCTTT. Protein sequence: CASSLRERARTEAFF.

V gene TRBV9 combines with J gene TRBJ2-3; 10 bases are a match to TRBD2. In germline, CDR1 is SGDLS, CDR2 YYNGEE. The CDR3 spans 18 residues. V lost 7 bases and J lost 0; bases outside the gene matches: 14. The CDR3 region is CASPPAGGGFGSTDTQYF. The CDR3 coding sequence is TGTGCCAGCCCGCCAGCGGGAGGGGGTTTTGGGAGCACAGATACGCAGTATTTT.

This chain uses TRBV29-1 with TRBJ2-7; TRBD1 or TRBD2 may be the D gene (5 bases each). Germline CDR1 reads SQVTM; CDR2 reads ANQGSEA. The V gene lost 7 bases and the J gene lost 2 bases, with 9 bases spanning the gap. The length of the CDR3 is 11 residues. CDR3 sequence reads: CSDGTPYEQYF. CDR3 nucleotide sequence: TGCAGCGACGGGACCCCCTACGAGCAGTACTTC.

This clone was detected only once. V is TRBV4-1 and J is TRBJ2-7; D gene unclear. The CDR3 loop spans 13 amino acids. Germline loops: CDR1 MGHRA, CDR2 YSYEKL. With 2 bases removed from V and 6 bases from J, the gap between germline ends came to 11 bases. In DNA form, the CDR3 reads TGCGCCAGCAGCCAAAAGCCCCCGGGCGAGCAGTACTTC. It translates to CASSQKPPGEQYF.

This chain links TRBV11-1 with TRBJ2-7, with D uncertain. Germline assignment: CDR1 SGHAT and CDR2 FQDESV (reference sequence). The CDR3 contains 13 residues. Deletions cut 3 bases from V and 3 bases from J, with 9 bases between. CDR3 amino acids: CASSLQAIYEQYF. In nucleotides, the CDR3 is TGTGCCAGCAGCTTGCAGGCTATCTACGAGCAGTACTTC.

The gene calls are TRBV7-3 and TRBJ2-2; D unclear. Trimming stripped 2 bases from V and 2 bases from J, with 6 bases between. CDR1 is SGHTA, CDR2 FQGTGA, per germline. The CDR3 has 14 residues. In nucleotides, the CDR3 is TGTGCCAGCAGCTTATTGGTCAACACCGGGGAGCTGTTTTTT. Its protein is CASSLLVNTGELFF.

A single count supports this clone. The rearrangement links TRBV4-1 to TRBJ2-7; TRBD1 matches 10 bases. Germline V CDR1 and CDR2: MGHRA, YSYEKL. The CDR3 consists of 14 residues. J gave up 2 bases and V 3 bases, and 1 base lay outside the gene matches. The CDR3 DNA is TGCGCCAGCAGCCACGGACAGGGGGCCTACGAGCAGTACTTC. Its protein is CASSHGQGAYEQYF.

This rearrangement joins TRBV27 to TRBJ1-2; D perhaps matches TRBD1 (5 bases). The V end lost 4 bases, the J end lost 8 bases, and 20 bases lay between the germline ends. This CDR3 region has 15 residues. Looked up from germline, CDR1 is MNHEY and CDR2 is SMNVEV (reference sequence). This chain's CDR3 is CASSWTDKGLEGYTF. As DNA, the CDR3 is TGTGCCAGCAGTTGGACGGATAAGGGGTTGGAGGGCTACACCTTC.

The gene calls are TRBV6-4 and TRBJ2-3, with 12 positions matching TRBD2. Losses at the gene ends were 6 bases for V and 3 bases for J; bases not matched to a gene: 10. CDR1 is MRHNA and CDR2 is SNTAGT in the germline V gene. The CDR3 totals 17 residues. CDR3 sequence (DNA): TGTGCCAGCAGCGAACTAGCGGGAGGAGGGGAGACAGATACGCAGTATTTT. This encodes CASSELAGGGETDTQYF.

This rearrangement joins TRBV28 to TRBJ2-5, with 14 bases that match TRBD2. In germline, CDR1 is MDHEN, CDR2 SYDVKM. The ends lost 6 bases at V and 0 bases at J; junction bases unmatched: 12. This CDR3 region has 19 residues. CDR3 sequence: CASSRTFRTSGRHQETQYF. The CDR3 DNA sequence: TGTGCCAGCAGCCGGACATTTAGGACTAGCGGGAGGCACCAAGAGACCCAGTACTTC. Looking up the rest from reference TRBV28 and TRBJ2-5 gives the full variable domain: DVKVTQSSRYLVKRTGEKVFLECVQDMDHENMFWYRQDPGLGLRLIYFSYDVKMKEKGDIPEGYSVSREKKERFSLILESASTNQTSMYLCASSRTFRTSGRHQETQYFGPGTRLLVL.

V gene TRBV21-1 combines with J gene TRBJ2-3; the D call TRBD2 from the table was never checked on the DNA. TRBV21-1 is a pseudogene segment. CDR3 length: 15 residues. The CDR3 region is CASSKERRLTDTQYF. DNA of the CDR3: TGTGCCAGCAGCAAGGAGCGGCGCCTGACAGATACGCAGTATTTT.

This clone has only one observation. The chain is built from TRBV7-9 and TRBJ1-2; TRBD1 matches at 7 bases. Trimming at V came to 3 bases and at J to 5 bases, leaving 12 bases not matched to a gene. CDR1 and CDR2 from the germline V gene are SEHNR and FQNEAQ (reference sequence). CDR3 length: 16 residues. CDR3 sequence reads: CASSFQTGVLGYGYTF. As DNA, the CDR3 is TGTGCCAGCAGCTTCCAAACAGGGGTACTAGGGTATGGCTACACCTTC.